A single sample is the source of the 10 T cell receptor beta chains below, sequenced in a study of cytomegalovirus exposure and HLA in healthy donors. Primers included in the PCR were 60 Vbeta and 13 Jbeta primers. The protocol was immunoSEQ multiplex PCR, while the TCRdb copy is restricted to in-frame clones and leaves out a portion. The data hold approximately 59,000 clones, with approximately 82% observed a single time. Input material: PBMCs. The source of these receptors is a girl aged 10 to 17 in good health and CMV-seropositive.

This clone was picked up one time. The chain joins TRBV30 to TRBJ2-7; D might be TRBD2 (6 bases). CDR3 length: 16 residues. V dropped 4 bases and J dropped 3 bases, with 22 bases sitting between them. Germline CDR1 is GTSNPN and CDR2 is SVGIG (reference sequence). The DNA of the CDR3 is TGTGCCTGGACTCCAGGCGGGATTTATGGGGTCTACGAGCAGTACTTC. This sequence encodes CAWTPGGIYGVYEQYF.

The chain uses TRBV9 and TRBJ2-7; TRBD2 might be the D (6 bases). Germline values: CDR1 SGDLS, CDR2 YYNGEE. This CDR3 has 13 amino acids. Deletions cut 3 bases from V and 7 bases from J, with 14 bases between. This chain's CDR3 is CASSGRLVGEQYF. The CDR3 DNA sequence: TGTGCCAGCAGCGGTCGACTAGTAGGGGAGCAGTACTTC. Combining the CDR3 with reference TRBV9 and TRBJ2-7 gives the whole variable domain DSGVTQTPKHLITATGQRVTLRCSPRSGDLSVYWYQQSLDQGLQFLIQYYNGEERAKGNILERFSAQQFPDLHSELNLSSLELGDSALYFCASSGRLVGEQYFGPGTRLTVT.

The chain joins TRBV11-2 to TRBJ2-2; 8 bases line up with TRBD2. In germline, CDR1 is SGHAT, CDR2 FQNNGV. V was pared by 5 bases and J by 7 bases, with 3 bases of the junction left unmatched. This CDR3 has 13 amino acids. The CDR3 reads CASSQREFGELFF. The CDR3 nucleotides read TGTGCCAGCAGCCAGCGGGAGTTCGGGGAGCTGTTTTTT.

The chain combines TRBV7-9 with TRBJ1-2; D unclear. Germline CDR1 reads SEHNR; CDR2 reads FQNEAQ (reference sequence). The CDR3 is 13 amino acids. Trimming cost V 5 bases and J 2 bases, with 9 bases left between them. The CDR3 DNA is TGTGCCAGCAGCCCAGACTCGAACTATGGCTACACCTTC. As protein: CASSPDSNYGYTF.

The chain is built from TRBV9 and TRBJ2-1, with 13 bases aligning to TRBD2. The V gene's germline CDR1 is SGDLS and CDR2 YYNGEE. Losses at the gene ends were 3 bases for V and 5 bases for J; bases not matched to a gene: 17. The CDR3 is 20 amino acids. The CDR3 reads CASSGRSSTGTSGINNEQFF. In DNA form, the CDR3 reads TGTGCCAGCAGCGGGCGTAGCTCGACCGGGACTAGCGGGATTAACAATGAGCAGTTCTTC.

The V and J genes are TRBV7-2 and TRBJ1-5; D perhaps matches TRBD1 (6 bases). This CDR3 contains 17 residues. Between the trimmed V and J ends, which lost 1 base and 2 bases, there was a span of 15 bases. Per germline, CDR1 SGHTA and CDR2 FQGNSA. CDR3 sequence reads: CASSLVGGGEGNQPQHF. The DNA for the CDR3 is TGTGCCAGCAGCTTAGTCGGAGGGGGGGAGGGCAATCAGCCCCAGCATTTT.

This chain uses TRBV30 with TRBJ2-1, with TRBD2 as a possible D gene (6 bases). The V end was cut by 3 bases, the J end by 5 bases, with 17 bases between. Germline CDR1 reads GTSNPN; CDR2 reads SVGIG (reference sequence). CDR3 length: 15 residues. The CDR3, as DNA: TGTGCCTGGAGGCGGGTAGGGACTTCTGACAATGAGCAGTTCTTC. Translating it yields CAWRRVGTSDNEQFF. The variable domain in full, with the rest retrieved from reference TRBV30 and TRBJ2-1, is SQTIHQWPATLVQPVGSPLSLECTVEGTSNPNLYWYRQAAGRGLQLLFYSVGIGQISSEVPQNLSASRPQDRQFILSSKKLLLSDSGFYLCAWRRVGTSDNEQFFGPGTRLTVL.

This chain uses TRBV5-1 with TRBJ2-7; 15 bases fit TRBD2. This CDR3 comprises 17 residues. Trimming at V came to 0 bases and at J to 6 bases, leaving 7 bases not matched to a gene. The germline V gene encodes CDR1 SGHRS and CDR2 YFSETQ. CDR3 region: CASSLARGLAGGGEQYF. In DNA form, the CDR3 reads TGCGCCAGCAGCTTGGCCCGAGGACTAGCGGGAGGGGGCGAGCAGTACTTC.

This sequence joins TRBV11-2 and TRBJ2-7; D might be TRBD2 (6 bases). From germline, CDR1 is SGHAT and CDR2 FQNNGV. Trimming took 1 base from V and 6 from J, leaving 16 bases between them. CDR3 length: 15 residues. The CDR3 coding sequence is TGTGCCAGCAGCTTAGGTCTCGGGGGAGGCAGCGAGCAGTACTTC. This translates into CASSLGLGGGSEQYF.

The V call is TRBV5-1, the J call TRBJ1-4; D is unresolved. The CDR3 loop spans 15 amino acids. Trimming left V 4 bases short and J 0 bases short, with 10 bases between. CDR1 and CDR2 (germline): SGHRS, YFSETQ. For the CDR3, the DNA is TGCGCCAGCAGCCCGTCTCCGGCAACTAATGAAAAACTGTTTTTT. Protein sequence: CASSPSPATNEKLFF.